This entry lists 21 T cell receptor beta chains sequenced from one sample in a study of T cells in Graves' hyperthyroidism and ophthalmopathy. RNA transcripts served as the template for amplifying TCR beta CDR3 regions. When the TCR CDR3 underwent first-round RT-PCR, the HTBI primer set was used. TCRdb called the multiplex PCR reads again in MiXCR, with one record for every CDR3 protein. The table records roughly 510,000 distinct CDR3 sequences, 35% to 50% of them present only once. Sequencing was performed on peripheral blood or thyroid tissue (not recorded which). The receptor set was obtained from an adult woman with Graves' disease, either hyperthyroidism or ophthalmopathy (not recorded which).

The V call is TRBV5-1, the J call TRBJ2-5; 10 nucleotides align to TRBD1. CDR1 is SGHRS and CDR2 is YFSETQ in the germline V gene. The CDR3 has 12 residues. V lost 3 bases to trimming and J lost 13 bases; unmatched junction nucleotides: 6. DNA of the CDR3: TGCGCCAGCAGCTCAGCGACAGGGGGCGTGTACTTC. Protein: CASSSATGGVYF.

As to this clonotype: A much larger clone lies a single base off, so this may be a read error. V usage is TRBV14 and J usage is TRBJ2-7, with D tentatively TRBD1 (5 bases). The CDR3 sequence is 13 residues long. V was clipped by 4 bases and J by 4 bases, with 11 bases between them. Per germline, CDR1 SGHDN and CDR2 FVKESK. The CDR3 region is CASSRGRKYEQYF. The DNA of the CDR3 is TGTGCCAGCAGCCGGGGCAGGAAGTACGAGCAGTACTTC.

The rearrangement joins TRBV7-2 to TRBJ1-5, with D maybe TRBD1 (6 bases). The CDR3 consists of 16 residues. V lost 1 base and J lost 0, with 10 bases in between. Germline assignment: CDR1 SGHTA and CDR2 FQGNSA. This chain's CDR3 is CASSLEGGYSNQPQHF. The CDR3 DNA sequence: TGTGCCAGCAGCTTAGAGGGGGGGTATAGCAATCAGCCCCAGCATTTT.

As for this clonotype: A much more abundant neighbour one base away suggests this may be a read error. The chain combines TRBV11-3 with TRBJ2-6; D might be TRBD1 or TRBD2, each matching 5 bases. Trimming took 5 bases from V and 0 from J, leaving 14 bases between them. Per the germline V gene, CDR1 is SGHNT and CDR2 is YENEEA. The CDR3 contains 17 residues. The CDR3 nucleotides are TGTGCCAGCAGCCCAGGGACGGGGAGCTCTGGGGCCAACGTCCTGACTTTC. Protein: CASSPGTGSSGANVLTF.

The chain is built from TRBV29-1 and TRBJ2-7; 9 bases agree with TRBD2. The CDR3 consists of 14 residues. Germline V gene lookup returns CDR1 SQVTM and CDR2 ANQGSEA. The ends lost 6 bases at V and 4 bases at J; junction bases unmatched: 10. CDR3: CSVSMTSGSYEQYF. The CDR3, as DNA: TGCAGCGTGTCGATGACTAGCGGATCATACGAGCAGTACTTC.

The rearrangement uses TRBV10-3 and TRBJ2-6, with a possible D match to TRBD1 (5 bases). The CDR3 is 18 amino acids. Looked up from germline, CDR1 is ENHRY and CDR2 is SYGVKD. The ends were cut back, 2 bases at V and 0 bases at J, with 14 bases in the middle. This CDR3 is CAISEQGIFSSGANVLTF. DNA for the CDR3: TGTGCCATCAGTGAGCAGGGAATATTTAGCTCTGGGGCCAACGTCCTGACTTTC.

The rearrangement links TRBV25-1 to TRBJ1-1; TRBD1 agrees at 9 bases. The CDR3 covers 14 residues. Trimming removed 4 bases from V and 5 bases from J; junction bases left unmatched: 5. CDR1 and CDR2 (germline): MGHDK, SYGVNS. CDR3 DNA sequence: TGTGCCAGCAGTGCTACAGGGGGCAGGACTGAAGCTTTCTTT. Its translation: CASSATGGRTEAFF.

The chain joins TRBV7-3 to TRBJ2-5, with TRBD2 identical over 13 bases. The V gene end was trimmed by 2 bases and the J gene end by 5 bases; junction bases not matched to a gene: 5. The CDR3 is 16 residues long. Germline lookup yields CDR1 SGHTA and CDR2 FQGTGA. DNA for the CDR3: TGTGCCAGCAGCTTAGGACTAGCGGGAGATGAGGAGACCCAGTACTTC. It codes for CASSLGLAGDEETQYF.

A remark on this clonotype: The conserved phenylalanine or tryptophan is not found at the CDR3 terminus, so this likely reflects a read error. It is unclear where the CDR3 begins or ends on the DNA, so no DNA is shown, and the CDR3 is as TCRdb lists it. This chain links TRBV7-2 with TRBJ1-2; TRBD1 was called by the table and not checked on the DNA. Ends included, the CDR3 has 11 residues. CDR1 and CDR2 (germline): SGHTA, FQGNSA. The CDR3 region is CASISLSEVAL.

This clonotype was recorded many times. The J gene is TRBJ1-2, the V gene TRBV5-1, with D maybe TRBD1 (6 bases). Per germline, CDR1 SGHRS and CDR2 YFSETQ. V gave up 2 bases and J gave up 0 bases, with 8 bases separating them. This CDR3 is 14 amino acids long. CDR3 in DNA: TGCGCCAGCAGCTTCGGACAGTCTAACTATGGCTACACCTTC. Its protein product is CASSFGQSNYGYTF.

This clonotype was counted many times. The CDR3 sequence is CASSPQTANEKLFF. CDR3 nucleotide sequence: TGTGCCAGCAGCCCCCAGACGGCTAATGAAAAACTGTTTTTT. The chain links TRBV7-2 to TRBJ1-4; D gene ambiguous. The CDR3 has 14 amino acids. V was trimmed by 5 bases and J by 3 bases, leaving 10 bases between them. The germline V gene encodes CDR1 SGHTA and CDR2 FQGNSA.

This chain links TRBV14 with TRBJ1-6; D remains unclear. Trimming cost V 1 base and J 9 bases, with 13 bases left between them. CDR3 length: 15 amino acids. Germline CDR1 and CDR2: SGHDN and FVKESK. CDR3 coding DNA: TGTGCCAGCAGCCAAGGTTTTGGTCTTAGTTCACCCCTCCACTTT. Translated, it gives CASSQGFGLSSPLHF.

This clonotype was seen ten or more times. The chain employs TRBV29-1 and TRBJ1-4; the D gene is possibly TRBD1 (5 bases). CDR1 is SQVTM and CDR2 is ANQGSEA in the germline V gene. V lost 5 bases and J lost 10, with 14 bases in between. The CDR3 contains 12 residues. The CDR3 nucleotides are TGCAGCGTTTTCCTCGGGGGTGGAAAACTGTTTTTT. The encoded protein is CSVFLGGGKLFF. The complete variable domain, with remaining parts taken from reference TRBV29-1 and TRBJ1-4, reads SAVISQKPSRDICQRGTSLTIQCQVDSQVTMMFWYRQQPGQSLTLIATANQGSEATYESGFVIDKFPISRPNLTFSTLTVSNMSPEDSSIYLCSVFLGGGKLFFGSGTQLSVL.

CDR3: CSARLSGRPSPLEQYF. The CDR3 DNA reads TGCAGTGCTAGACTTTCAGGACGCCCGTCTCCTCTCGAGCAGTACTTC. The chain couples TRBV20-1 to TRBJ2-7; D is uncertain. This CDR3 has 16 amino acids. CDR1 DFQATT and CDR2 SNEGSKA come from the germline V gene (reference sequence). Trimming shortened V by 2 bases and J by 6 bases, and 23 bases separated the two germline ends.

This clonotype turned up a few times. This chain links TRBV6-5 with TRBJ2-2, with TRBD1 matching over 7 bases. The CDR3 runs 15 residues. The V segment lost 5 bases and the J segment 2 bases; nucleotides outside the gene matches: 5. The germline gives CDR1 MNHEY, CDR2 SVGAGI. The DNA for the CDR3 is TGTGCCAGCAGTAAGACAGGGTTAAACACCGGGGAGCTGTTTTTT. Its translation is CASSKTGLNTGELFF.

V and J are TRBV7-2 and TRBJ2-5, with D uncertain. V gave up 8 bases and J gave up 0 bases, with 10 bases separating them. Per the germline V gene, CDR1 is SGHTA and CDR2 is FQGNSA. The CDR3 has 13 amino acids. The CDR3 DNA sequence: TGTGCCAGCGCCTTAGGGTACCAAGAGACCCAGTACTTC. Protein sequence: CASALGYQETQYF.

The gene calls are TRBV7-9 and TRBJ1-1; D unresolved. The CDR3 loop spans 13 amino acids. Germline CDR1 is SEHNR and CDR2 is FQNEAQ (reference sequence). V was cut by 6 bases and J by 0 bases, with 8 bases left in between. The DNA of the CDR3 is TGTGCCAGCAGACCGGGAGTGAACACTGAAGCTTTCTTT. It is translated as CASRPGVNTEAFF. Full variable domain (outside the CDR3, taken from reference TRBV7-9 and TRBJ1-1): DTGVSQNPRHKITKRGQNVTFRCDPISEHNRLYWYRQTLGQGPEFLTYFQNEAQLEKSRLLSDRFSAERPKGSFSTLEIQRTEQGDSAMYLCASRPGVNTEAFFGQGTRLTVV.

This clonotype was observed at least ten times. The gene calls are TRBV7-3 and TRBJ2-5; D ambiguous. V lost 5 bases and J 3 bases, leaving 7 bases between the germline ends. CDR1 and CDR2 (germline): SGHTA, FQGTGA. CDR3 length: 12 amino acids. The CDR3 DNA reads TGTGCCAGCAGCAATGGGGAAGAGACCCAGTACTTC. This sequence encodes CASSNGEETQYF.

This clonotype came up a few times. The chain has TRBV2 and TRBJ1-3; the D is unclear. Per germline, CDR1 SNHLY and CDR2 FYNNEI. CDR3 size: 13 residues. Trimming took off 7 bases at V and 0 bases at J, with 7 bases between the two ends. The CDR3 spells CASKTDSGNTIYF. Here the CDR3 DNA reads TGTGCCAGCAAAACAGACTCTGGAAACACCATATATTTT.

The chain carries TRBV20-1 and TRBJ1-1, with D hard to call. V was clipped by 4 bases and J by 3 bases, with 6 bases between them. This CDR3 is 11 amino acids long. Germline CDR1 is DFQATT and CDR2 is SNEGSKA (reference sequence). CDR3 sequence reads: CSATSYTEAFF. The CDR3 DNA reads TGCAGTGCTACCTCGTACACTGAAGCTTTCTTT.

The rearrangement joins TRBV20-1 to TRBJ1-1; D not resolved. The V and J ends lost 4 bases and 5 bases respectively, with 14 bases between them. Germline values: CDR1 DFQATT, CDR2 SNEGSKA (reference sequence). This CDR3 is built from 13 residues. This CDR3 is CSAKEGRRTEAFF. In DNA, the CDR3 is TGCAGTGCTAAGGAAGGCCGGAGGACTGAAGCTTTCTTT.